Shown below are 17 T cell receptor beta chains from a single sample sequenced in a study of T cells after yellow fever vaccination. TCRdb reanalysed the 5' RACE reads using MiXCR and keeps one entry per CDR3 protein. The sample has under 350,000 distinct CDR3 sequences; roughly 4.3% are singletons. Sequences were derived from PBMCs, sampled 5 days after the yellow fever booster vaccination. The receptors derive from a young man who received the YFV17D yellow fever vaccine.

This clonotype came up many times. V gene TRBV9 combines with J gene TRBJ2-4; TRBD2 matches at 10 bases. The length of the CDR3 is 14 residues. The V segment lost 4 bases and the J segment 8 bases; nucleotides outside the gene matches: 6. Germline CDR1 SGDLS, CDR2 YYNGEE. The CDR3 loop is CASSPSGGGDIQYF. CDR3 bases: TGTGCCAGCAGCCCTAGCGGGGGCGGGGACATTCAGTACTTC.

This clonotype was detected a few times. The chain links TRBV5-4 to TRBJ2-6; 8 bases agree with TRBD1. The germline V gene has CDR1 SGHNT and CDR2 YYREEE (reference sequence). This CDR3 has 18 residues. After removal of 0 bases from V and 4 bases from J, the junction contained 9 bases not matched to a gene. Here the CDR3 reads CASSLAFSGGGGANVLTF. CDR3 nucleotides: TGTGCCAGCAGCTTGGCCTTCTCAGGGGGCGGAGGGGCCAACGTCCTGACTTTC.

This clonotype was found a few times. The rearrangement links TRBV7-2 to TRBJ1-2; D gene uncertain. CDR1 is SGHTA and CDR2 is FQGNSA in the germline V gene. The CDR3 is made up of 15 amino acids. Trimming took off 1 base at V and 0 bases at J, with 9 bases between the two ends. As DNA, the CDR3 is TGTGCCAGCAGCTTAGTTCAGACTCCTAACTATGGCTACACCTTC. Translating it yields CASSLVQTPNYGYTF.

Ten or more counts support this clonotype. The rearrangement uses TRBV7-9 and TRBJ1-1; D ambiguous. V was cut by 7 bases and J by 2 bases, with 11 bases left in between. This CDR3 comprises 13 residues. Germline V gives CDR1 SEHNR, CDR2 FQNEAQ (reference sequence). The CDR3 is CASKYSTNTEAFF. Here the CDR3 DNA reads TGTGCCAGCAAGTACAGTACTAACACTGAAGCTTTCTTT.

This clonotype was detected only a few times. The CDR3 DNA reads as TGTGCCAGCAGCTTAATTGGGGGGGCTAGCACAGATACGCAGTATTTT. As protein: CASSLIGGASTDTQYF. The chain links TRBV7-3 to TRBJ2-3; the D gene is possibly TRBD2 (7 bases). Trimming removed 1 base at V and 0 bases at J, with 11 bases between. The CDR3 has 16 amino acids. Per germline, CDR1 SGHTA and CDR2 FQGTGA.

CDR3 residues: CASSLAVLAPDTQYF. In DNA, the CDR3 is TGCGCCAGCAGCTTGGCGGTACTAGCGCCAGATACGCAGTATTTT. The chain has TRBV5-1 and TRBJ2-3; 7 bases align to TRBD2. V shed 0 bases and J 4 bases; nucleotides not matched to a gene: 5. This CDR3 is built from 15 residues. Germline-derived CDR1 and CDR2 are SGHRS and YFSETQ.

The chain carries TRBV7-3 and TRBJ1-2, with D unresolved. The V gene lost 5 bases and the J gene lost 0 bases, with 13 bases spanning the gap. The CDR3 sequence is 15 residues long. Germline loops: CDR1 SGHTA, CDR2 FQGTGA. In DNA, the CDR3 is TGTGCCAGCAGCCCCAGCGTCCGATCTAACTATGGCTACACCTTC. It specifies CASSPSVRSNYGYTF.

V is TRBV5-1 and J is TRBJ1-2, with D possibly TRBD1 on 6 matching bases. Germline V gene lookup returns CDR1 SGHRS and CDR2 YFSETQ. This CDR3 has 15 amino acids. V shed 3 bases and J shed 7 bases, with 19 bases lying between them. The CDR3 sequence is CASSYTGTPTLGYTF. The CDR3 DNA reads as TGCGCCAGCAGCTACACCGGGACACCGACCCTTGGCTACACCTTC.

This clonotype was recorded a few times. The chain uses TRBV27 and TRBJ1-6, with D possibly being TRBD1 (5 bases). CDR1 and CDR2 (germline): MNHEY, SMNVEV (reference sequence). Trimming removed 6 bases from V and 4 bases from J, with 16 bases in between. The CDR3 is made up of 16 amino acids. The CDR3 DNA follows: TGTGCCAGCAGATATTCGAGACAGAATTATAATTCACCCCTCCACTTT. Protein: CASRYSRQNYNSPLHF.

This clonotype was observed at least ten times. The genes are TRBV10-1 and TRBJ2-1; possible D gene TRBD1, 5 bases. V lost 6 bases, J lost 8 bases, and 17 bases lay in between. Germline CDR1 is WNHNN and CDR2 is SYGVQD (reference sequence). The CDR3 extends over 14 amino acids. CDR3 coding DNA: TGCGCCAGCAGACAAACCCAGGGAAGCGATGAGCAGTTCTTC. Amino acid sequence: CASRQTQGSDEQFF.

This clonotype showed up just a few times. The chain links TRBV18 to TRBJ2-1; tentatively, D is TRBD1 (7 bases). Trimming removed 5 bases from V and 0 bases from J, with 14 bases in between. CDR1 is KGHSH and CDR2 is LQKENI in the germline V gene. The CDR3 loop spans 16 amino acids. The chain's CDR3 is CASSSSQGGSYNEQFF. CDR3 bases: TGTGCCAGCTCAAGCTCGCAGGGGGGCTCCTACAATGAGCAGTTCTTC.

This clonotype was detected a few times. V gene TRBV5-5 combines with J gene TRBJ2-1; D not certain. Per the germline V gene, CDR1 is SGHKS and CDR2 is YYEKEE (reference sequence). CDR3 size: 15 residues. Trimming pared 3 bases from V and 0 bases from J, leaving 10 bases between. The CDR3, as DNA: TGTGCCAGCAGCTGGGGAATGGGCTCCTACAATGAGCAGTTCTTC. Protein sequence: CASSWGMGSYNEQFF.

The V gene is TRBV20-1, the J gene TRBJ1-6; 10 bases fit TRBD1. With 2 bases clipped from V and 5 bases from J, the junction kept 9 bases outside the gene matches. The CDR3 loop spans 17 amino acids. Germline CDR1 and CDR2: DFQATT and SNEGSKA (reference sequence). Written as DNA, the CDR3 is TGCAGTGCTAGATCCCCCTCCGGGACAGGGGATAATTCACCCCTCCACTTT. As protein: CSARSPSGTGDNSPLHF.

This clonotype was observed many times. The chain employs TRBV7-2 and TRBJ2-1; TRBD2 agrees at 7 bases. Germline V CDR1 and CDR2: SGHTA, FQGNSA. Trimming took 10 bases from V and 5 from J; bases not matched to a gene: 8. The CDR3 spans 13 residues. The CDR3 coding sequence is TGTGCCAACCGAGATGGGGGGGACAATGAGCAGTTCTTC. This translates into CANRDGGDNEQFF.

This clonotype showed up many times. This chain uses TRBV6-2 or TRBV6-3 with TRBJ2-7, with D maybe TRBD1 (5 bases). The CDR3 spans 14 residues. Trimming shortened V by 6 bases and J by 5 bases, and 17 bases separated the two germline ends. Germline V gene lookup returns CDR1 MNHEY and CDR2 SVGEGT. CDR3 sequence reads: CASSLRRGFHEQYF. CDR3 coding DNA: TGTGCCAGCAGCCTTCGAAGGGGTTTCCACGAGCAGTACTTC.

The chain uses TRBV19 and TRBJ1-3; 8 nucleotides line up with TRBD1. With V trimmed by 9 bases and J by 4 bases, 11 bases remained unmatched. The germline V gene encodes CDR1 LNHDA and CDR2 SQIVND (reference sequence). This CDR3 spans 15 amino acids. This CDR3 is CASRTAGTGGNTIYF. The CDR3 DNA reads TGTGCCAGCCGAACCGCCGGGACAGGCGGAAACACCATATATTTT.

This clonotype was observed many times. The chain is built from TRBV10-3 and TRBJ2-5; D may be TRBD1 or TRBD2 (6 bases each). CDR1 and CDR2 (germline): ENHRY, SYGVKD. The CDR3 has 14 residues. V was shortened by 3 bases and J by 5 bases, with 13 bases between the two germline ends. CDR3 sequence reads: CAISDGGLVETQYF. As DNA, the CDR3 is TGTGCCATCAGTGACGGGGGCCTGGTTGAGACCCAGTACTTC.